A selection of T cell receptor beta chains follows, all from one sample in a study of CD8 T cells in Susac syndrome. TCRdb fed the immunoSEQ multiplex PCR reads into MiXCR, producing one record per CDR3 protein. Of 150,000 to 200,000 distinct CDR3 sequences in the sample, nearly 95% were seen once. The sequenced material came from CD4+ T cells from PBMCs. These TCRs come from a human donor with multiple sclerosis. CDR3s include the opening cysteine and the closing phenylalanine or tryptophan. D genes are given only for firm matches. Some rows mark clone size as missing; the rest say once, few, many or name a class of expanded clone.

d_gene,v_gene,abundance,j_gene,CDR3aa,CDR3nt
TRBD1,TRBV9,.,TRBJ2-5,CASRGQYQETQYF,TGTGCCAGCAGGGGACAGTATCAAGAGACCCAGTACTTC
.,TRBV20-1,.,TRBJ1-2,CSATQGRGYTF,TGCAGTGCTACGCAGGGACGTGGCTACACCTTC
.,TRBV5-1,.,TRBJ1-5,CASSLQGGSNQPQHF,TGCGCCAGCAGCTTACAAGGTGGGAGCAATCAGCCCCAGCATTTT
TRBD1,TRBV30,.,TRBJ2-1,CAWSPGTDNEQFF,TGTGCCTGGAGCCCGGGGACAGACAATGAGCAGTTCTTC
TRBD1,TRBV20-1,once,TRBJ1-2,CSAATGLGYTF,TGCAGTGCTGCGACAGGGCTTGGCTACACCTTC
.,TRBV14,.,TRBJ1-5,CASSHPSKEHF,TGTGCCAGCAGCCACCCTAGTAAAGAGCATTTT
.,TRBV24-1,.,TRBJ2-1,CATTPGESLRNEQFF,TGTGCCACCACTCCCGGGGAGAGTCTGAGGAATGAGCAGTTCTTC
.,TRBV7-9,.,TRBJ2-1,CASSPAGPPYNEQFF,TGTGCCAGCAGCCCCGCAGGGCCCCCATACAATGAGCAGTTCTTC
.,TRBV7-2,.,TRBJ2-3,CASSSALVGTDTQYF,TGTGCCAGCAGCTCCGCTTTGGTGGGCACAGATACGCAGTATTTT
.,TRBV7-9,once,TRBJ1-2,CASNPLQGGGYTF,TGTGCCAGCAACCCACTCCAGGGAGGCGGCTACACCTTC
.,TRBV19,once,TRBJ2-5,CASSLWGPQETQYF,TGTGCCAGTAGTCTTTGGGGGCCTCAAGAGACCCAGTACTTC
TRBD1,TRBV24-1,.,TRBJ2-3,CATSDWTGHTDTQYF,TGTGCCACCAGTGATTGGACAGGGCACACAGATACGCAGTATTTT
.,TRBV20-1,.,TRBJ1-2,CSAAGGAGGGYTF,TGCAGTGCTGCCGGAGGGGCAGGAGGTGGCTACACCTTC
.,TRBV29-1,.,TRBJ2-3,CSVVQVGDTQYF,TGCAGCGTCGTACAGGTTGGGGATACGCAGTATTTT
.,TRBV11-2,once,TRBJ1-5,CASSLNVDSPQHF,TGTGCCAGCAGCTTAAATGTTGACAGCCCACAGCATTTT
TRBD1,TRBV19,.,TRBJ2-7,CASMKGRTGRGPLDEQYF,TGTGCCAGTATGAAGGGACGGACGGGTAGGGGGCCGCTCGACGAGCAGTACTTC
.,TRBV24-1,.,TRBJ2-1,CATSDSRRAEQFF,TGTGCCACCAGTGACTCCAGAAGAGCTGAGCAGTTCTTC
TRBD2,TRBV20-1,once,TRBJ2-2,CSAEDGLANTGELFF,TGCAGTGCTGAAGATGGACTAGCGAACACCGGGGAGCTGTTTTTT
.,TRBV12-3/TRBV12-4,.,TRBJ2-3,CASSLDGLDTQYF,TGTGCCAGCAGTTTAGACGGGCTAGATACGCAGTATTTT
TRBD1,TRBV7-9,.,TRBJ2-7,CASSLRGPTYEQYF,TGTGCCAGCAGCTTGAGGGGGCCGACCTACGAGCAGTACTTC
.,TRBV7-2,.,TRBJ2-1,CASSLWMADNEQFF,TGTGCCAGCAGCTTATGGATGGCAGATAATGAGCAGTTCTTC
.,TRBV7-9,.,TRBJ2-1,CASSSGQGYNEQFF,TGTGCCAGCAGCTCGGGGCAGGGGTACAATGAGCAGTTCTTC
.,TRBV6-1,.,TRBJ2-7,CASISSSYEQYF,TGTGCCAGCATCTCGAGCTCCTACGAGCAGTACTTC
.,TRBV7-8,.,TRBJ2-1,CASSLRLVLEYNEQFF,TGTGCCAGCAGCCTACGACTAGTACTTGAATACAATGAGCAGTTCTTC
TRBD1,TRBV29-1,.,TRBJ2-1,CSAGTGTYNEQFF,TGCAGCGCCGGGACAGGGACCTACAATGAGCAGTTCTTC
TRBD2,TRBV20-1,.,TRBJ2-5,CRAGTASGGETQYF,TGCAGGGCCGGGACCGCCTCCGGGGGGGAGACCCAGTACTTC
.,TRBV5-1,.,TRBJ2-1,CASSLAQTFNEQFF,TGCGCCAGCAGCTTGGCCCAGACCTTCAATGAGCAGTTCTTC
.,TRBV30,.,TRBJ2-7,CAWSVRGRSIYEQYF,TGTGCCTGGAGTGTACGAGGAAGGTCGATCTACGAGCAGTACTTC
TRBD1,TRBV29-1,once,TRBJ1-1,CSESDRAGAFF,TGCAGCGAATCGGACAGGGCGGGAGCTTTCTTT
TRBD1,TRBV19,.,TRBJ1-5,CASHGQGASYSNQPQHF,TGTGCCAGCCACGGACAGGGGGCTTCATATAGCAATCAGCCCCAGCATTTT
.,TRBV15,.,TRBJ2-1,CATSGLGTLLYEQFF,TGTGCCACCAGCGGACTTGGGACCCTCTTATATGAGCAGTTCTTC
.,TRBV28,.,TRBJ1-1,CASSFGGPRRVAFF,TGTGCCAGCAGTTTCGGCGGCCCGAGGCGCGTAGCTTTCTTT
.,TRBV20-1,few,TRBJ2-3,CSARGPRSGDTQYF,TGCAGTGCTAGAGGCCCTCGCTCAGGTGATACGCAGTATTTT
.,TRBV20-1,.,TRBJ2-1,CSARDPDRNNEQFF,TGCAGTGCTAGAGATCCCGACAGAAACAATGAGCAGTTCTTC
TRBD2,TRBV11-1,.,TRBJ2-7,CASSLQGLAYYEQYF,TGTGCCAGCAGCTTACAAGGACTAGCTTACTACGAGCAGTACTTC
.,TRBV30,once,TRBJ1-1,CAWSGSARLSEAFF,TGTGCCTGGAGTGGTTCGGCCAGACTTTCTGAAGCTTTCTTT
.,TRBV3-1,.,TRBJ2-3,CASSQARDTQYF,TGTGCCAGCAGCCAAGCAAGGGATACGCAGTATTTT
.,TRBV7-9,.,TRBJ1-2,CASSLGGLSYGYTF,TGTGCCAGCAGCTTAGGGGGTCTCAGCTATGGCTACACCTTC
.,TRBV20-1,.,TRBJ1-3,CSALDTNSGNTIYF,TGCAGTGCTTTGGACACAAACTCTGGAAACACCATATATTTT
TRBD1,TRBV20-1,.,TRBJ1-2,CSAPRDRSRRGYTF,TGCAGTGCTCCCCGGGACAGGTCGAGGAGGGGCTACACCTTC
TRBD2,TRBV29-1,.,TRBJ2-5,CSVDGLAELRTQYF,TGCAGCGTGGATGGACTAGCGGAGCTTCGGACCCAGTACTTC
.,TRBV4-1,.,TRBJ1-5,CASSQLAVYSNQPQHF,TGCGCCAGCAGCCAATTGGCCGTCTATAGCAATCAGCCCCAGCATTTT
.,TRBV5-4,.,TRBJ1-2,CASSLDRVGYTF,TGTGCCAGCAGCTTGGATCGGGTTGGCTACACCTTC
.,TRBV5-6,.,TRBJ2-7,CASSLYQTGYEQYF,TGTGCCAGCAGCTTATACCAGACCGGATACGAGCAGTACTTC
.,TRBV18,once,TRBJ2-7,CASSRGAETYEQYF,TGTGCCAGCTCCCGAGGGGCGGAGACCTACGAGCAGTACTTC
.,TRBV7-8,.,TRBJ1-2,CASSSTRDGYTF,TGTGCCAGCAGCTCGACCCGGGATGGCTACACCTTC
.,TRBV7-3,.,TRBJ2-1,CASSRFYLSSYNEQFF,TGTGCCAGCAGCCGATTTTACTTAAGCTCCTACAATGAGCAGTTCTTC
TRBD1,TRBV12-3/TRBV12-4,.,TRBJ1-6,CASSWDRNSPLHF,TGTGCCAGCAGTTGGGACAGAAATTCACCCCTCCACTTT
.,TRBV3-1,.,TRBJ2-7,CASSPLSAGATYEQYF,TGTGCCAGCAGCCCCCTGTCGGCGGGGGCTACCTACGAGCAGTACTTC
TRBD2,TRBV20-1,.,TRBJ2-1,CSAPQTSTYNEQFF,TGCAGTGCTCCCCAGACTAGCACCTACAATGAGCAGTTCTTC
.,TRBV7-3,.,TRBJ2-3,CASSLTWSTDTQYF,TGTGCCAGCAGCTTAACTTGGAGCACAGATACGCAGTATTTT
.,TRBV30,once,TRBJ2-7,CAWSVGPLKRYEQYF,TGTGCCTGGAGTGTCGGACCGCTAAAACGGTACGAGCAGTACTTC
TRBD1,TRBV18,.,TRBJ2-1,CASSPFENRGNNEQFF,TGTGCCAGCTCACCATTTGAGAACAGGGGCAACAATGAGCAGTTCTTC
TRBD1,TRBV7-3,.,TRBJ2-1,CASSADRGGDEQFF,TGTGCCAGCAGCGCGGACAGGGGGGGCGATGAGCAGTTCTTC